This T cell receptor beta chain was profiled in a study of T cell responses to AZD1222 COVID-19 vaccine (dated by TCRdb to about 2021). For the study in its entirety: TCR sequencing was performed for fewer than 250 trial participants, of whom some 200 were given two doses of AZD1222 and about 25 were given two doses of MenACWY control vaccine. Trial participants were enrolled into age subgroups of 18-55, 56-69 and 70-plus years, which contained about 150, 28 and 57 TCR-sequenced participants, respectively.

Per the publication, the time point label means: about 28 days (+/-7) after the second vaccine dose. In light of the paper, this sample's treatment or condition label describes: meningococcal conjugate vaccine given as trial control. Vaccinee samples were obtained from the UK trials COV001 and COV002, which included a single-blind randomized controlled phase 2/3 trial of AZD1222 (ChAdOx1 nCoV-19) in healthy adults. Trial participant PBMC samples were collected at day 0 and day 28 after the second dose for TCRbeta chain sequencing. The CDR3 regions of human TCRbeta chains were subjected to immunosequencing. As for how the authors treated the data: Repertoire TCRs were checked for matches against a reference library of SARS-CoV-2-specific TCRs that had been generated using the MIRA antigen-specificity platform. Breadth was defined as the fraction of unique TCRs that were SARS-CoV-2-associated. Depth was defined as the fraction of total T cells that were SARS-CoV-2-associated. Using the MIRA data, each spike-specific TCR was mapped to the spike region that the TCR reacts to and placed in a CD4 or CD8 class. Log10-transformed breadth and depth values were compared by one-way ANOVA with Sidak's multiple comparisons tests. Drawn from immuneACCESS, this table holds only the in-frame rearrangements with V and J called that TCRdb kept. Clones are partly lost; checked studies trace under half to an unresolved V gene and leave the rest unexplained. V and J calls and clone size are copied from that table; D and trimming were computed from the DNA. The sample table contains 210,000 or so clones; only one count was recorded for roughly 94% of them. Of the sample, around 1.7% is held by the ten largest clones.

Regarding this clone: Its cognate antigen has yet to be identified. No qualities accompany the bases; no much larger clone lies one base away.

General study outcomes and caveats: Epitopes outside the regions mutated in the B.1.351 and B.1.1.7 variants were reportedly recognized by nearly half of the unique spike-specific TCRs. Because no day 14 peak-response samples were available, repertoires were characterized only after the peak T cell response. A significant rise in spike-specific TCR breadth and depth was observed after two AZD1222 doses relative to day 0 and relative to MenACWY recipients. CD4 TCRs associated with the vaccine covered the entire spike protein, and the dominant responses were in regions 160-218 and 743-854. The 56-69-year group was small, and its depth increase did not reach significance, likely because of low power. Most participants were white British and females outnumbered males, and the authors suggested that clonal diversity may have been underestimated. Conclusions about previously exposed vaccinees were limited because only 6 or 7 AZD1222 recipients were SARS-CoV-2 seropositive at baseline.

The CDR1 and CDR2 encoded by the germline V gene are MDHEN and SYDVKM. V lost 5 bases and J lost 0 bases; the stretch between them is 18 bases long. There are 17 amino acids in the CDR3, from cysteine to phenylalanine inclusive. Of the read, only the CDR3 DNA is kept; its 51 bases are in frame from base 1. The sequence was obtained from an adult who received the MenACWY meningococcal vaccine as a control. The chain joins TRBV28 to TRBJ2-3; 6 matching bases give a weak D call of TRBD2. Source: peripheral blood, taken 28 days after the second dose of the MenACWY control vaccine. At the DNA level, the sequence is TGTGCCAGCAGTAATTTCGGTCCGGGACTTAGCACAGATACGCAGTATTTT. The resulting protein is CASSNFGPGLSTDTQYF.